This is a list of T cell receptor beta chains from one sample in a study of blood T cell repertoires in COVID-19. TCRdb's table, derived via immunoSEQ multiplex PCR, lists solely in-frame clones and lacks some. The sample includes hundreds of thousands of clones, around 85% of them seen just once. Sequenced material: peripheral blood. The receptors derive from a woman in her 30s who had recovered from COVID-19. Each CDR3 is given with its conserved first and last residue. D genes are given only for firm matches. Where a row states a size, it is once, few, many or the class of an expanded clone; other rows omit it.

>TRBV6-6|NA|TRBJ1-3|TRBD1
TGTGCCAGCAGTTACCGGGGACAGATTGGAAACACCATATATTTT
CASSYRGQIGNTIYF
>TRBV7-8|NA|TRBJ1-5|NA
TGTGCCAGCAGCTCAGGGGTCTGGGGGATACAACAGCCCCAGCATTTT
CASSSGVWGIQQPQHF
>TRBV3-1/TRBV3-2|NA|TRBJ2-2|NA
TGTGCCAGCAGCCAAGTTTGGGTATTGGGAGCGAACACCGGGGAGCTGTTTTTT
CASSQVWVLGANTGELFF
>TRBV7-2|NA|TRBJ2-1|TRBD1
TGTGCCAGCAGCTTAGCGACAGGGCCCAATGAGCAGTTCTTC
CASSLATGPNEQFF
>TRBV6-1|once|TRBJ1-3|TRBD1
TGTGCCGGACAGGAAGGCTCTGGAAACACCATATATTTT
CAGQEGSGNTIYF
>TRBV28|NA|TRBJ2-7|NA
TGTGCCAGCAGTTCCGTAGTCCCCTACGAGCAGTACTTC
CASSSVVPYEQYF
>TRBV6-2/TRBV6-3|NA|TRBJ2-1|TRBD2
TGTGCCAGCAGTTACTCGATTGAGGCGGGAGGGTACAATGAGCAGTTCTTC
CASSYSIEAGGYNEQFF
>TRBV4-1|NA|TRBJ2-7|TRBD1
TGCGCCAGCAGCCAAGACTCGGGGACAGGAGGCCTCGAGCAGTACTTC
CASSQDSGTGGLEQYF
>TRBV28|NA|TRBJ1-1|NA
TGTGCCAGCAACGGGTTAGGCACTGAAGCTTTCTTT
CASNGLGTEAFF
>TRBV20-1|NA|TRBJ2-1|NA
TGCAGTGTCCCCGCGAGGCCCCAGTTCTTC
CSVPARPQFF
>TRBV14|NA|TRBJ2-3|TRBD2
TGTGCCAGCAGACCAAGCGGGGGGATTGCAGATACGCAGTATTTT
CASRPSGGIADTQYF
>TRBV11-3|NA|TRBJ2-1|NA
TGTGCCAGCAGCTCTAGGGGTAATGAGCAGTTCTTC
CASSSRGNEQFF
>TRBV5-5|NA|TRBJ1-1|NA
TGTGCCAGCAGCCCCCGGTCCCCGGGACAAGGGGAAAACACTGAAGCTTTCTTT
CASSPRSPGQGENTEAFF
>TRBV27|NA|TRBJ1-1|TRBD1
TGTGCCAGCAGCTACGGACAGGGGGTGGGCACTGAAGCTTTCTTT
CASSYGQGVGTEAFF
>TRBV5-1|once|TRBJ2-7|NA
TGCGCCAGCAGCTTTGAGGACTCTAGCTCCTACGAGCAGTACTTC
CASSFEDSSSYEQYF
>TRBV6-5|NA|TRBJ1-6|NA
TGTGCCAGCAGTACTACGGGTTCCTATAATTCACCCCTCCACTTT
CASSTTGSYNSPLHF
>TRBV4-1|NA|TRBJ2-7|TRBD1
TGCGCCAGCAGTTACAGTTTACAGGGGGCCTACGAGCAGTACTTC
CASSYSLQGAYEQYF
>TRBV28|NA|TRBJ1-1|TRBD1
TGTGCCAGCAGCGACAGGGCTGAAGCTTTCTTT
CASSDRAEAFF
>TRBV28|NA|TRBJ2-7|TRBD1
TGTGCCAGCAGTTCAGGGGGCGCCTCCTCCTACGAGCAGTACTTC
CASSSGGASSYEQYF
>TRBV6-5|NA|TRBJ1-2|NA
TGTGCCAGCAGTTACTCTCCAGGCTATGGCTACACCTTC
CASSYSPGYGYTF